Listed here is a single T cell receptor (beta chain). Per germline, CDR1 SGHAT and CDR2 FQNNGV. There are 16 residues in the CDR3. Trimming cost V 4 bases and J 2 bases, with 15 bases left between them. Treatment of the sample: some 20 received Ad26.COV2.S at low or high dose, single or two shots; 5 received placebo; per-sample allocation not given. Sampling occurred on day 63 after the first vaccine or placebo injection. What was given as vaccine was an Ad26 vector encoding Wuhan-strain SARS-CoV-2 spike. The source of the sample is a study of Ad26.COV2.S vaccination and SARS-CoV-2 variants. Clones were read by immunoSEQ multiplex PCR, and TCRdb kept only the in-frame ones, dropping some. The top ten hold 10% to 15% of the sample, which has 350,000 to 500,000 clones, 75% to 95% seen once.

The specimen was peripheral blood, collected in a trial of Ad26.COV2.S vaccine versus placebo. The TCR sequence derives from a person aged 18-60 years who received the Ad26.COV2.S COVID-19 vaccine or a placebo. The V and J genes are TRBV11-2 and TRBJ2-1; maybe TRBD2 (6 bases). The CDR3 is CASSSGREYAYNEQFF. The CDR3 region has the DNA TGTGCCAGCAGCTCAGGACGGGAGTACGCCTACAATGAGCAGTTCTTC. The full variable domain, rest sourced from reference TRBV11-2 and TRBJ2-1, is EAGVAQSPRYKIIEKRQSVAFWCNPISGHATLYWYQQILGQGPKLLIQFQNNGVVDDSQLPKDRFSAERLKGVDSTLKIQPAKLEDSAVYLCASSSGREYAYNEQFFGPGTRLTVL.